This record covers a single T cell receptor (beta chain). The CDR3 has 17 amino acids. The germline CDR1 and CDR2 sequences are LGHDT and YNNKEL (reference sequence). V shed 4 bases and J 0 bases; nucleotides not matched to a gene: 6. The entry originates in a study of blood T cell repertoires in COVID-19. Study as a whole: T cells, B-cell-depleted T cells, or PBMCs supplied cDNA or gDNA.

This table comes from immunoSEQ multiplex PCR, and its TCRdb copy is limited to in-frame clones, with some not included. The sample includes approximately 190,000 clones, more than 75% of them seen just once. This TCR derives from an elderly man with acute or convalescent COVID-19. The sample was peripheral blood. J is TRBJ2-2 and V is TRBV3-1 (or the pseudogene TRBV3-2); TRBD1 matches 9 bases. Here the CDR3 reads CASSPIGTGTNTGELFF. CDR3 coding DNA: TGTGCCAGCAGCCCTATTGGGACAGGGACGAACACCGGGGAGCTGTTTTTT.